A selection of T cell receptor beta chains follows, all from one sample in a study of blood T cell repertoires in COVID-19. Profiling relied on immunoSEQ multiplex PCR, and the TCRdb table lists in-frame clones only, not all of them. The data show about 350,000 clones, approximately 88% seen once. The sequencing sample was made of peripheral blood. Receptors originate from a man younger than 45 with COVID-19, enrolled during active disease. CDR3s include the opening cysteine and the closing phenylalanine or tryptophan. Each record gives: D gene, clone size, V gene, J gene, CDR3 DNA, CDR3 protein. D genes are given only for firm matches. Clone sizes are given selectively: once, few, many, or a class where the clone is expanded.

d_gene: .; abundance: .; v_gene: TRBV6-5; j_gene: TRBJ2-7; CDR3nt: TGTGCCACCAACCAGGACAGTTCCTACGAGCAGTACTTC; CDR3aa: CATNQDSSYEQYF
d_gene: TRBD1; abundance: .; v_gene: TRBV20-1; j_gene: TRBJ1-5; CDR3nt: TGCAGTGCTAGTGAACAGGGGGGAAGGTTCGGTCAGCCCCAGCATTTT; CDR3aa: CSASEQGGRFGQPQHF
d_gene: TRBD2; abundance: .; v_gene: TRBV19; j_gene: TRBJ2-5; CDR3nt: TGTGCCAGTAGTATATATGTCGGGGGGGGCCCGGGCGAGACCCAGTACTTC; CDR3aa: CASSIYVGGGPGETQYF
d_gene: .; abundance: once; v_gene: TRBV12-3/TRBV12-4; j_gene: TRBJ2-2; CDR3nt: TGTGCCAGCAGGAGAGGGAACACCGGGGAGCTGTTTTTT; CDR3aa: CASRRGNTGELFF
d_gene: .; abundance: .; v_gene: TRBV6-5; j_gene: TRBJ1-6; CDR3nt: TGTGCCAGCAGACTCGGTTCTTCCTATAATTCACCCCTCCACTTT; CDR3aa: CASRLGSSYNSPLHF
d_gene: .; abundance: .; v_gene: TRBV3-1/TRBV3-2; j_gene: TRBJ1-4; CDR3nt: TGTGCCAGCAGCCTAAGGCCAAGGGAGGGTGAAAAACTGTTTTTT; CDR3aa: CASSLRPREGEKLFF
d_gene: TRBD1; abundance: .; v_gene: TRBV7-2; j_gene: TRBJ2-6; CDR3nt: TGTGCCAGCAGCCAAAGGGGGTTACTGACAGGGACTGGGGCCAACGTCCTGACTTTC; CDR3aa: CASSQRGLLTGTGANVLTF
d_gene: .; abundance: .; v_gene: TRBV3-1/TRBV3-2; j_gene: TRBJ2-7; CDR3nt: TGTGCCAGCAGCCAGAGCTCCTACGAGCAGTACTTC; CDR3aa: CASSQSSYEQYF
d_gene: .; abundance: .; v_gene: TRBV25-1; j_gene: TRBJ2-3; CDR3nt: TGTGCCAGCAGTGGGCAGTCCACAGATACGCAGTATTTT; CDR3aa: CASSGQSTDTQYF
d_gene: .; abundance: once; v_gene: TRBV27; j_gene: TRBJ2-1; CDR3nt: TGTGCCAGCCCATCCCACGGAGATAAGCAGTTCTTC; CDR3aa: CASPSHGDKQFF
d_gene: .; abundance: .; v_gene: TRBV4-3; j_gene: TRBJ2-7; CDR3nt: TGCGCCAGCAGCCAAGGCCGGGACTCCTACGAGCAGTACTTC; CDR3aa: CASSQGRDSYEQYF
d_gene: TRBD1; abundance: .; v_gene: TRBV7-9; j_gene: TRBJ1-2; CDR3nt: TGTGCCAGCAGTCACACCGGGACAGGGGACGGCTACACCTTC; CDR3aa: CASSHTGTGDGYTF
d_gene: TRBD1; abundance: .; v_gene: TRBV29-1; j_gene: TRBJ2-3; CDR3nt: TGCAGCGTTTGGACAGGGACCGGCGGAGATACGCAGTATTTT; CDR3aa: CSVWTGTGGDTQYF